Below, 3 T cell receptor beta chains from the same sample are listed, as sequenced in a study of technical replicates of blood from a few donors. Sequencing was performed with immunoSEQ multiplex PCR; in TCRdb, only in-frame clones are kept and a portion is missing. The sample lists about 70,000 clones, 95% to 97% occurring once. Sequencing was performed on T cells isolated from PBMCs. These receptors were collected from a human donor in good health.

This chain links TRBV5-1 with TRBJ2-3; a possible D gene is TRBD2 (5 bases). This CDR3 has 16 amino acids. The V end lost 4 bases, the J end lost 0 bases, and 15 bases lay between the germline ends. Per germline, CDR1 SGHRS and CDR2 YFSETQ. CDR3 region: CASSIPERFSTDTQYF. The CDR3 DNA is TGCGCCAGCAGCATCCCCGAGCGGTTTAGCACAGATACGCAGTATTTT.

This chain's CDR3 is CASMGPRGDTEAFF. CDR3 in DNA: TGCGCCAGCATGGGCCCGCGGGGGGACACTGAAGCTTTCTTT. The rearrangement uses TRBV5-1 and TRBJ1-1; tentative D call: TRBD1 (5 bases). CDR3 length equals 14 residues. V dropped 6 bases and J dropped 3 bases, with 15 bases sitting between them. Germline V gene lookup returns CDR1 SGHRS and CDR2 YFSETQ.

This clone was seen just once. The chain employs TRBV4-1 and TRBJ2-2, with TRBD1 identical over 7 bases. In germline, CDR1 is MGHRA, CDR2 YSYEKL. The V segment lost 3 bases and the J segment 5 bases; nucleotides outside the gene matches: 9. The CDR3 has 16 amino acids. CDR3 residues: CASSQGRGRRTGELFF. In DNA, the CDR3 is TGCGCCAGCAGCCAGGGAAGGGGGCGAAGAACCGGGGAGCTGTTTTTT.